These 27 T cell receptor beta chains originate from one sample sequenced in a study of shared clonotypes between healthy human individuals. TCRdb's copy holds only in-frame clones and misses some; the assay was immunoSEQ multiplex PCR. The sample lists about 1 million clones; about 74% were seen once. Specimen: memory CD4+ T cells sorted from blood. Subset noted: CD45RA-negative fraction. Receptors were obtained from a young man in good health.

J is TRBJ1-1 and V is TRBV29-1; D gene ambiguous. The CDR3 loop spans 12 amino acids. The germline V and J ends were trimmed by 5 bases and 10 bases, with 17 bases remaining between them. CDR1 SQVTM and CDR2 ANQGSEA come from the germline V gene. The CDR3 bases are TGCAGCGTTCAAAAGGACGGGGTATCAGCTTTCTTT. It is translated as CSVQKDGVSAFF.

The chain combines TRBV19 with TRBJ2-5, with D possibly TRBD2 on 5 matching bases. Trimming removed 9 bases from V and 5 bases from J, with 19 bases in between. The CDR3 runs 14 residues. Germline CDR1 LNHDA, CDR2 SQIVND (reference sequence). The CDR3: CASVDSGKSETQYF. The CDR3 DNA reads TGTGCCAGCGTGGACTCTGGCAAGTCGGAGACCCAGTACTTC.

The chain is built from TRBV5-1 and TRBJ2-1; 12 bases are a match to TRBD2. Germline CDR1 SGHRS, CDR2 YFSETQ. V gave up 4 bases and J gave up 5 bases; unmatched junction bases: 4. The CDR3 has 15 amino acids. The CDR3 DNA reads TGCGCCAGCAGCCAGACTAGCGGGGGCAACAATGAGCAGTTCTTC. This encodes CASSQTSGGNNEQFF.

The V and J genes are TRBV10-1 and TRBJ2-3; TRBD2 might be the D (5 bases). This CDR3 comprises 12 residues. The V gene's germline CDR1 is WNHNN and CDR2 SYGVQD (reference sequence). Between the trimmed V and J ends, which lost 6 bases and 8 bases, there was a span of 12 bases. The CDR3 coding sequence is TGCGCCAGCAGCTCGTTGGGAGCTACGCAGTATTTT. It specifies CASSSLGATQYF.

This chain connects TRBV6-1 to TRBJ1-2; D might be TRBD1 (6 bases). This CDR3 is 15 amino acids long. Germline loops: CDR1 MNHNS, CDR2 SASEGT. Trimming removed 1 base at V and 4 bases at J, with 13 bases between. The CDR3 region is CASSEVGGVSYGYTF. The CDR3 bases are TGTGCCAGCAGTGAAGTGGGGGGCGTGAGCTATGGCTACACCTTC.

There are a few counts of this clone. The rearrangement links TRBV5-4 to TRBJ1-2; the match to TRBD1 covers 7 bases. Germline assignment: CDR1 SGHNT and CDR2 YYREEE (reference sequence). The J segment lost 8 bases and the V segment lost 4 bases, leaving 8 bases of the junction unmatched. The CDR3 extends over 13 amino acids. The CDR3 nucleotides read TGTGCCAGCAGCCTACAGGGGATGGAGGGCTACACCTTC. It codes for CASSLQGMEGYTF.

The genes are TRBV19 and TRBJ1-5, with 7 bases lining up with TRBD1. With V trimmed by 5 bases and J by 5 bases, 9 bases remained unmatched. The CDR3 consists of 15 residues. Germline assignment: CDR1 LNHDA and CDR2 SQIVND (reference sequence). This CDR3 reads CASSDGQETYQPQHF. CDR3 in DNA: TGTGCCAGTAGTGACGGACAGGAGACTTATCAGCCCCAGCATTTT. Variable domain in full (rest from reference TRBV19 and TRBJ1-5): DGGITQSPKYLFRKEGQNVTLSCEQNLNHDAMYWYRQDPGQGLRLIYYSQIVNDFQKGDIAEGYSVSREKKESFPLTVTSAQKNPTAFYLCASSDGQETYQPQHFGDGTRLSIL.

In nucleotides, the CDR3 is TGCGCCAGCAGCGGACAGGCGGGGGGAACTGAAGCTTTCTTT. This codes for CASSGQAGGTEAFF. The chain uses TRBV5-1 and TRBJ1-1, with TRBD1 matching over 7 bases. Germline CDR1 and CDR2: SGHRS and YFSETQ. Trimming took 4 bases from V and 5 from J; bases not matched to a gene: 8. The length of the CDR3 is 14 residues.

The chain uses TRBV27 and TRBJ2-7; no clear D gene. Germline-derived CDR1 and CDR2 are MNHEY and SMNVEV (reference sequence). Trimming pared 2 bases from V and 4 bases from J, leaving 15 bases between. CDR3 size: 15 residues. The CDR3 reads CASSLRLGGLYEQYF. The CDR3 DNA is TGTGCCAGCAGTTTAAGATTGGGCGGCCTGTACGAGCAGTACTTC.

The V call is TRBV4-1, the J call TRBJ1-2; D remains unclear. Germline V lookup: CDR1 MGHRA, CDR2 YSYEKL. The CDR3 loop spans 13 amino acids. The V and J ends lost 0 bases and 4 bases respectively, with 6 bases between them. DNA for the CDR3: TGCGCCAGCAGCCAAGATACGGTCTATGGCTACACCTTC. It yields the protein CASSQDTVYGYTF.

The chain uses TRBV19 and TRBJ1-1; D is unresolved. The ends were cut back, 5 bases at V and 0 bases at J, with 13 bases in the middle. CDR3 length: 15 residues. The germline CDR1 and CDR2 sequences are LNHDA and SQIVND (reference sequence). The DNA for the CDR3 is TGTGCCAGTAGTGCCCAACAGACCGTGAACACTGAAGCTTTCTTT. Its translation is CASSAQQTVNTEAFF.

The chain recombines TRBV6-4 with TRBJ2-1; D possibly matches TRBD1 or TRBD2 (5 bases each). Trimming cost V 10 bases and J 4 bases, with 23 bases left between them. The germline V gene encodes CDR1 MRHNA and CDR2 SNTAGT. CDR3 length: 16 amino acids. CDR3 sequence reads: CATSAEWGTNYNEQFF. The DNA for the CDR3 is TGTGCCACCTCGGCAGAATGGGGGACCAATTACAATGAGCAGTTCTTC.

This clone came up a few times. In the same sample, other DNA sequences code for this CDR3. This rearrangement joins TRBV9 to TRBJ1-3; TRBD1 aligns across 7 bases. The CDR3 is 15 amino acids. CDR1 and CDR2 (germline): SGDLS, YYNGEE. With V trimmed by 2 bases and J by 2 bases, 4 bases remained unmatched. The DNA for the CDR3 is TGTGCCAGCAGCGTCACTACAGGGGCTGGAAACACCATATATTTT. It codes for CASSVTTGAGNTIYF.

The chain employs TRBV30 and TRBJ1-6; D perhaps matches TRBD1 (5 bases). The V end was cut by 4 bases, the J end by 9 bases, with 16 bases between. This CDR3 comprises 14 residues. Germline V CDR1 and CDR2: GTSNPN, SVGIG (reference sequence). CDR3 region: CAWKGSAESSPLHF. For the CDR3, the DNA is TGTGCCTGGAAGGGGTCCGCAGAAAGTTCACCCCTCCACTTT.

With respect to this clone: A read error may produce the germline difference seen at one junction end. The genes are TRBV6-4 and TRBJ2-2, with D tentatively TRBD1 (6 bases). The CDR3 totals 16 residues. Per germline, CDR1 MRHNA and CDR2 SNTAGT. DNA of the CDR3: TGTGCCAGCAGTCCGCGAGGGACAACGAACGCCGGGGAGCTGTTTTTT. It yields the protein CASSPRGTTNAGELFF.

Concerning this clone itself: This specimen includes other DNA sequences encoding the same CDR3. The chain has TRBV9 and TRBJ2-3, with TRBD2 as a possible D gene (5 bases). The CDR3 spans 13 residues. V was pared by 4 bases and J by 6 bases, with 12 bases between. Germline V CDR1 and CDR2: SGDLS, YYNGEE. The DNA of the CDR3 is TGTGCCAGCAGCCCCTCGGGAACTGATACGCAGTATTTT. It specifies CASSPSGTDTQYF.

The chain combines TRBV28 with TRBJ1-3; D perhaps matches TRBD1 (6 bases). The germline V gene encodes CDR1 MDHEN and CDR2 SYDVKM. The CDR3 length is 15 residues. Trimming pared 3 bases from V and 2 bases from J, leaving 11 bases between. The CDR3 loop is CASSFGGAAGNTIYF. CDR3 DNA: TGTGCCAGCAGTTTCGGGGGGGCAGCTGGAAACACCATATATTTT.

This rearrangement joins TRBV7-6 to TRBJ2-1, with 11 bases lining up with TRBD2. V shed 0 bases, J shed 4 bases, and the junction held 2 bases outside the gene matches. CDR3 length: 16 amino acids. The V gene's germline CDR1 is SGHVS and CDR2 FNYEAQ. CDR3 in amino acids: CASSLALAGGYNEQFF. CDR3 nucleotide sequence: TGTGCCAGCAGCTTAGCCCTAGCGGGAGGTTACAATGAGCAGTTCTTC.

This clone was seen a handful of times. Germline is not matched at one junction end, which may reflect a read error. The rearrangement links TRBV7-7 to TRBJ2-5, with D possibly matching TRBD2 (6 bases). Germline CDR1 and CDR2: SSHAT and FNYEAQ (reference sequence). The CDR3 contains 15 residues. CDR3: CASSSRPDGGETQYF. DNA for the CDR3: TGTGCTAGCAGCTCACGACCCGACGGGGGAGAGACCCAGTACTTC.

The chain carries TRBV7-2 and TRBJ1-6; D call uncertain. The CDR3 runs to 14 residues. Trimming left V 3 bases short and J 6 bases short, with 9 bases between. The germline gives CDR1 SGHTA, CDR2 FQGNSA. The CDR3 loop is CASSLVGFNSPLHF. In DNA, the CDR3 is TGTGCCAGCAGCTTGGTGGGGTTTAATTCACCCCTCCACTTT.

The rearrangement links TRBV25-1 to TRBJ1-5; 12 bases line up with TRBD1. Germline trimming cut 2 bases from V and 0 bases from J; bases unmatched to any gene: 5. The CDR3 is 18 residues long. Germline CDR1 reads MGHDK; CDR2 reads SYGVNS. CDR3 amino acids: CASSEGTGGDPSNQPQHF. The CDR3 coding sequence is TGTGCCAGCAGTGAAGGGACAGGGGGCGACCCTAGCAATCAGCCCCAGCATTTT.

The chain links TRBV4-3 to TRBJ2-7; D is unclear. Germline assignment: CDR1 LGHNA and CDR2 YSLEER. The V gene lost 0 bases and the J gene lost 3 bases, with 6 bases spanning the gap. The CDR3 contains 13 residues. The CDR3 protein is CASSQEGFYEQYF. CDR3 in DNA: TGCGCCAGCAGCCAAGAGGGGTTCTACGAGCAGTACTTC.

The table lists this clone with a few counts. The V call is TRBV6-1, the J call TRBJ1-2; D uncertain. The CDR3 is made up of 14 amino acids. The germline CDR1 and CDR2 sequences are MNHNS and SASEGT. V dropped 0 bases and J dropped 0 bases, with 5 bases sitting between them. The CDR3 DNA reads as TGTGCCAGCAGTGAAGCAGCAGCTAACTATGGCTACACCTTC. It is translated as CASSEAAANYGYTF.

The CDR3 DNA reads TGTGCCAGCAGCGTCCATCCGGGACATACCTACGAGCAGTACTTC. It encodes CASSVHPGHTYEQYF. The chain has TRBV9 and TRBJ2-7; TRBD1 might be the D (6 bases). Between the trimmed V and J ends, which lost 2 bases and 2 bases, there was a span of 14 bases. The germline CDR1 and CDR2 sequences are SGDLS and YYNGEE. The CDR3 is 15 amino acids.

The chain recombines TRBV6-6 with TRBJ2-5; 7 bases line up with TRBD2. This CDR3 spans 15 amino acids. Germline assignment: CDR1 MNHNY and CDR2 SVGAGI (reference sequence). The trim removed 8 bases at V and 3 bases at J, leaving 12 bases unmatched. CDR3 nucleotides: TGTGCCAGCTGTTCTCCCTCTAGCGGAGAAGAGACCCAGTACTTC. This encodes CASCSPSSGEETQYF.

The table lists this clone with a few counts. V and J are TRBV5-4 and TRBJ1-2, with a tentative D call TRBD1 (5 bases). CDR1 and CDR2 from the germline V gene are SGHNT and YYREEE (reference sequence). This CDR3 has 14 residues. The V gene lost 6 bases and the J gene lost 4 bases, with 16 bases spanning the gap. Here the CDR3 reads CASTGGDARYGYTF. DNA for the CDR3: TGTGCCAGCACCGGGGGGGACGCTCGCTATGGCTACACCTTC.

This clone was recorded only once. The V call is TRBV5-1, the J call TRBJ2-3; D assignment may be TRBD1 or TRBD2 (6 bases each). V was shortened by 5 bases and J by 1 base, with 17 bases between the two germline ends. Germline values: CDR1 SGHRS, CDR2 YFSETQ. The CDR3 runs 16 residues. CDR3 nucleotides: TGCGCCAGCAGGATGGGGGGCTCGTCGGGCACAGATACGCAGTATTTT. This gives the protein CASRMGGSSGTDTQYF.